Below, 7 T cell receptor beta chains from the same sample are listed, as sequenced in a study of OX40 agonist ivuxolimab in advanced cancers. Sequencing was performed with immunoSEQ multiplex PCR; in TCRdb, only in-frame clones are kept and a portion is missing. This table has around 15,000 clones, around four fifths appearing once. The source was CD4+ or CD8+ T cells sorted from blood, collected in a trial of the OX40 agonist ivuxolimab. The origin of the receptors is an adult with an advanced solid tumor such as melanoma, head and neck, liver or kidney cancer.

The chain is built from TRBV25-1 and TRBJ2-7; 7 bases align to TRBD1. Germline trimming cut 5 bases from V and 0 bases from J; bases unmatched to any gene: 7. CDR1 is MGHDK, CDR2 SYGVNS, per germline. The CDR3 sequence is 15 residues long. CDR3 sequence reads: CASSPLQGNSYEQYF. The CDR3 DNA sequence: TGTGCCAGCAGTCCCCTACAGGGGAACTCCTACGAGCAGTACTTC.

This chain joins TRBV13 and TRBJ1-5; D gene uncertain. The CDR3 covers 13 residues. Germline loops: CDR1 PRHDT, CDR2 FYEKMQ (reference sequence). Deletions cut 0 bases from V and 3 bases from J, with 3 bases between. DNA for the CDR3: TGTGCCAGCAGCTTAGGTATCAATCAGCCCCAGCATTTT. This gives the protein CASSLGINQPQHF.

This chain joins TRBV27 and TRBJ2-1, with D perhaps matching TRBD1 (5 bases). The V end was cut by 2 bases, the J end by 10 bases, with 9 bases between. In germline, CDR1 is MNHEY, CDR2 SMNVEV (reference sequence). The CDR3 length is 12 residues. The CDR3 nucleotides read TGTGCCAGCAGTTTAACAGGTGGCGAGCAGTTCTTC. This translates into CASSLTGGEQFF.

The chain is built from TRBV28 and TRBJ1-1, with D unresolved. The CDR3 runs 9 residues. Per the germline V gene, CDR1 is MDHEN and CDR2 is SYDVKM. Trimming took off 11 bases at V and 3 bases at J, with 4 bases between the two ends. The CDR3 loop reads CAEDTEAFF. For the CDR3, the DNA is TGTGCCGAGGACACTGAAGCTTTCTTT.

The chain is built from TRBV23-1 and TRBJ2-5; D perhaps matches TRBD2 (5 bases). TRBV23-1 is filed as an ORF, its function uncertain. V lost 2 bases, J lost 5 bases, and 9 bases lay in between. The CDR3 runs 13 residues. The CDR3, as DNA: TGCGCCAGCAGTCAAGCCACGGGGGAGACCCAGTACTTC. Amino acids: CASSQATGETQYF.

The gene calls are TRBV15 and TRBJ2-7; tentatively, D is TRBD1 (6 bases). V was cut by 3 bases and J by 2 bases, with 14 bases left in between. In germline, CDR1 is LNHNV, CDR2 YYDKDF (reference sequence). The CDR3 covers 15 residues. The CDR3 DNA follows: TGTGCCACCAGCAGTTCCCGACAGGAGACCTACGAGCAGTACTTC. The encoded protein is CATSSSRQETYEQYF.

CDR3 nucleotide sequence: TGTGCCACCAGCAGCACGACAGGGGACTCCCAAGAGACCCAGTACTTC. This codes for CATSSTTGDSQETQYF. The gene calls are TRBV15 and TRBJ2-5, with 8 bases fitting TRBD1. The V gene's germline CDR1 is LNHNV and CDR2 YYDKDF (reference sequence). The CDR3 spans 16 residues. The junction had 7 bases not matched to a gene; V was cut back by 3 bases and J by 1 base.